The next 6 T cell receptor beta chains were all read from a single sample in a study of CD8+ T cells in alopecia areata. Following RNA extraction, reverse transcription yielded cDNA that acted as the sequencing template. TCRdb keeps only in-frame clones here, not all; method: immunoSEQ multiplex PCR. The data show 180,000 or so clones, over 45% seen once. Treatment noted: oral pan-JAK inhibitor, 5-10 mg twice daily. The source was CD4+ T cells sorted from blood, collected at week 24, from a patient treated with tofacitinib. These receptors were obtained from a human donor with alopecia areata.

The CDR3 DNA sequence: TGTGCCAGCAGTGAATATTCAGCCTGGGTTGGCTACACCTTC. This codes for CASSEYSAWVGYTF. The V gene is TRBV25-1, the J gene TRBJ1-2, with no clear D. CDR1 is MGHDK and CDR2 is SYGVNS in the germline V gene. The V and J ends lost 0 bases and 7 bases respectively, with 12 bases between them. The CDR3 totals 14 residues.

The chain combines TRBV19 with TRBJ2-5; 7 positions match TRBD1. The V segment lost 5 bases and the J segment 3 bases; nucleotides outside the gene matches: 3. The CDR3 has 13 residues. Germline lookup yields CDR1 LNHDA and CDR2 SQIVND (reference sequence). Here the CDR3 DNA reads TGTGCCAGTAGTGCCGGGACAGAAGAGACCCAGTACTTC. As protein: CASSAGTEETQYF.

CDR3 sequence: CASSTQIQRSYEQYF. In DNA form, the CDR3 reads TGTGCCAGCAGTACCCAGATACAGCGTTCCTACGAGCAGTACTTC. The V and J genes are TRBV6-8 and TRBJ2-7; D not certain. The germline V gene encodes CDR1 MNHGY and CDR2 SAAAGT. Trimming shortened V by 5 bases and J by 1 base, and 15 bases separated the two germline ends. This CDR3 region has 15 residues.

V and J are TRBV30 and TRBJ1-5; no clear D. Germline loops: CDR1 GTSNPN, CDR2 SVGIG (reference sequence). Trimming took 1 base from V and 0 from J, leaving 1 base between them. This CDR3 is 12 amino acids long. The CDR3 nucleotides are TGTGCCTGGAGTGATAGCAATCAGCCCCAGCATTTT. It translates to CAWSDSNQPQHF. Full variable domain (remainder filled in from reference TRBV30 and TRBJ1-5): SQTIHQWPATLVQPVGSPLSLECTVEGTSNPNLYWYRQAAGRGLQLLFYSVGIGQISSEVPQNLSASRPQDRQFILSSKKLLLSDSGFYLCAWSDSNQPQHFGDGTRLSIL.

This clone was found once. The J gene is TRBJ2-7, the V gene TRBV2, with D perhaps matching TRBD2 (5 bases). The CDR3 length is 14 residues. Germline assignment: CDR1 SNHLY and CDR2 FYNNEI. Trimming pared 9 bases from V and 0 bases from J, leaving 15 bases between. This CDR3 reads CASTFSEHSYEQYF. The CDR3, as DNA: TGTGCCAGTACCTTTAGCGAACACTCCTACGAGCAGTACTTC.

The gene calls are TRBV6-5 and TRBJ2-3; 7 positions match TRBD2. V lost 6 bases to trimming and J lost 6 bases; unmatched junction nucleotides: 9. The CDR3 extends over 14 amino acids. CDR1 MNHEY and CDR2 SVGAGI come from the germline V gene. CDR3 amino acids: CASRHSTGGDTQYF. CDR3 bases: TGTGCCAGCAGACACTCGACCGGGGGGGATACGCAGTATTTT.